Following are 15 T cell receptor beta chains from one sample sequenced in a study of cytomegalovirus exposure and HLA in healthy donors. The PCR was carried out with 60 Vbeta primers and 13 Jbeta primers. The protocol was immunoSEQ multiplex PCR, while the TCRdb copy is restricted to in-frame clones and leaves out a portion. The sample holds 180,000 or so clones, roughly 76% seen once. Sample: PBMCs. These receptors were taken from a woman aged 18 to 35 in good health and CMV-seropositive.

This chain links TRBV28 with TRBJ2-1, with a tentative D call TRBD1 (5 bases). The CDR3 consists of 15 residues. Per germline, CDR1 MDHEN and CDR2 SYDVKM. Trimming cost V 8 bases and J 0 bases, with 14 bases left between them. For the CDR3, the DNA is TGTGCCAGCGGCACAGGTTTTAGCTCCTACAATGAGCAGTTCTTC. Translation gives CASGTGFSSYNEQFF. Complete variable domain (other parts from reference TRBV28 and TRBJ2-1): DVKVTQSSRYLVKRTGEKVFLECVQDMDHENMFWYRQDPGLGLRLIYFSYDVKMKEKGDIPEGYSVSREKKERFSLILESASTNQTSMYLCASGTGFSSYNEQFFGPGTRLTVL.

The J gene is TRBJ1-5, the V gene TRBV15; TRBD1 might be the D (5 bases). V lost 5 bases and J 11 bases, leaving 19 bases between the germline ends. Germline V gives CDR1 LNHNV, CDR2 YYDKDF (reference sequence). This CDR3 spans 14 amino acids. CDR3 in DNA: TGTGCCACCAGCTGGAGCGGGACGATCGTGACCCAGCATTTT. It encodes CATSWSGTIVTQHF.

This clone has only one observation. Other DNA variants within this sample encode the same CDR3. The gene calls are TRBV4-3 and TRBJ2-7; 7 bases fit TRBD1. Germline V gene sequence: CDR1 LGHNA, CDR2 YSLEER. The CDR3 runs 14 residues. The J segment lost 3 bases and the V segment lost 1 base, leaving 3 bases of the junction unmatched. Written as DNA, the CDR3 is TGCGCCAGCAGCCAAGGGCAGGGGGACTACGAGCAGTACTTC. Translated, it gives CASSQGQGDYEQYF.

This clone has more than one count but fewer than ten. The V and J genes are TRBV6-1 and TRBJ2-3, with 7 bases lining up with TRBD2. Germline V lookup: CDR1 MNHNS, CDR2 SASEGT. CDR3 size: 17 residues. V was pared by 2 bases and J by 1 base, with 9 bases of the junction left unmatched. CDR3 sequence reads: CASSEQIGSGGTDTQYF. The CDR3 bases are TGTGCCAGCAGTGAACAGATAGGAAGCGGGGGCACAGATACGCAGTATTTT.

This sequence joins TRBV4-1 and TRBJ1-2; 7 bases line up with TRBD1. V trimming: 0 bases; J trimming: 1 base; junction bases outside the gene matches: 11. The CDR3 has 18 amino acids. Per germline, CDR1 MGHRA and CDR2 YSYEKL. The CDR3 sequence: CASSQEALFRGYNYGYTF. CDR3 coding DNA: TGCGCCAGCAGCCAAGAGGCCTTGTTCAGGGGGTATAACTATGGCTACACCTTC.

The J gene is TRBJ2-7, the V gene TRBV19; TRBD1 matches at 12 bases. The CDR3 extends over 16 amino acids. Germline assignment: CDR1 LNHDA and CDR2 SQIVND (reference sequence). The junction had 7 bases not matched to a gene; V was cut back by 3 bases and J by 4 bases. In DNA, the CDR3 is TGTGCCAGTAGTATCTCCCCGGGACAGGGGGCTTACGAGCAGTACTTC. The encoded protein is CASSISPGQGAYEQYF.

This chain connects TRBV13 to TRBJ2-5; 8 bases fit TRBD2. The CDR3 covers 15 residues. The trim removed 0 bases at V and 6 bases at J, leaving 6 bases unmatched. From germline, CDR1 is PRHDT and CDR2 FYEKMQ (reference sequence). The DNA of the CDR3 is TGTGCCAGCAGCTTAGGGCTCGGCGGGGGGAAGACCCAGTACTTC. Translated, it gives CASSLGLGGGKTQYF.

Comment on this clone: One end of the junction varies from germline; a read error may be responsible. The CDR3 loop reads CAGSQRTSRNTIYF. DNA for the CDR3: TGTGCCGGCAGCCAAAGGACATCCAGAAACACCATATATTTT. The J gene is TRBJ1-3, the V gene TRBV7-2; D possibly corresponds to TRBD1 (5 bases). This CDR3 spans 14 amino acids. Per germline, CDR1 SGHTA and CDR2 FQGNSA.

This chain joins TRBV7-9 and TRBJ1-6; tentatively, D is TRBD1 (6 bases). Looked up from germline, CDR1 is SEHNR and CDR2 is FQNEAQ (reference sequence). There are 18 residues in the CDR3. V was clipped by 2 bases and J by 6 bases, with 20 bases between them. This CDR3 reads CASSLRGGARGGNSPLHF. CDR3 coding DNA: TGTGCCAGCAGCTTACGGGGGGGGGCGCGAGGAGGTAATTCACCCCTCCACTTT.

A note on this clone: This sample includes further DNA sequences coding for the same CDR3. The V and J genes are TRBV9 and TRBJ1-6; a weak D match, TRBD1 (6 bases). The CDR3 runs 15 residues. Germline CDR1 SGDLS, CDR2 YYNGEE. V was shortened by 0 bases and J by 7 bases, with 11 bases between the two germline ends. CDR3 sequence reads: CASSVGGGGNSPLHF. The CDR3 nucleotides read TGTGCCAGCAGCGTAGGGGGAGGGGGAAATTCACCCCTCCACTTT.

The gene calls are TRBV10-3 and TRBJ2-1, with D tentatively TRBD2 (5 bases). Trimming removed 10 bases from V and 9 bases from J, with 25 bases in between. CDR1 is ENHRY and CDR2 is SYGVKD in the germline V gene. This CDR3 has 15 amino acids. In DNA form, the CDR3 reads TGTGCCACCCAACAGCAGAGGCTAGCCCGCCTTGAGCAGTTCTTC. Translation gives CATQQQRLARLEQFF.

This rearrangement joins TRBV19 to TRBJ1-2, with 10 bases matching TRBD1. CDR3 length: 17 residues. Germline V CDR1 and CDR2: LNHDA, SQIVND (reference sequence). The V segment lost 2 bases and the J segment 6 bases; nucleotides outside the gene matches: 12. The CDR3 spells CASSISPMTGGRNGYTF. The CDR3 DNA sequence: TGTGCCAGTAGTATATCCCCCATGACAGGGGGCCGGAATGGCTACACCTTC.

The rearrangement uses TRBV27 and TRBJ1-6, with D perhaps TRBD1 (6 bases). The ends were cut back, 3 bases at V and 9 bases at J, with 12 bases in the middle. The CDR3 sequence is 14 residues long. The germline V gene has CDR1 MNHEY and CDR2 SMNVEV (reference sequence). In DNA, the CDR3 is TGTGCCAGCAGTTTGCAGGGGATGGGTTCACCCCTCCACTTT. Translating gives CASSLQGMGSPLHF.

This clone was detected only a few times. J is TRBJ1-6 and V is TRBV4-1, with D uncertain. The CDR3 contains 14 residues. Germline CDR1 is MGHRA and CDR2 is YSYEKL. Trimming pared 6 bases from V and 7 bases from J, leaving 13 bases between. CDR3 protein: CASRWEAENSPLHF. In DNA form, the CDR3 reads TGCGCCAGCAGATGGGAGGCGGAAAATTCACCCCTCCACTTT.

The chain uses TRBV5-1 and TRBJ2-2, with 7 positions matching TRBD2. Germline trimming cut 2 bases from V and 4 bases from J; bases unmatched to any gene: 8. The CDR3 has 16 residues. Germline V CDR1 and CDR2: SGHRS, YFSETQ. In DNA, the CDR3 is TGCGCCAGCAGCTTCGGGGAGGGAAGGGGCACCGGGGAGCTGTTTTTT. Its protein product is CASSFGEGRGTGELFF.